This record covers a single T cell receptor (beta chain). This entry is derived from a study of blood T cell repertoires in COVID-19. Turning to the study itself: Some COVID-19 samples were acute and others convalescent; all came from the United States, Italy and Spain. PBMCs, B-cell-depleted T cells, or T cells were the source of the cDNA or gDNA that made up the material.

CDR3 length: 14 residues. The junction had 3 bases not matched to a gene; V was cut back by 5 bases and J by 3 bases. CDR1 is SGHNT and CDR2 is YYREEE in the germline V gene (reference sequence). In the original workflow: Nucleated cell number was recorded as an estimate derived from reference gene primer amplification. Produced via immunoSEQ multiplex PCR; TCRdb's table is partial and in-frame only. For V, J and clone size, that table is used; D and trimming come from the DNA. The sample lists fewer than 200,000 clones; around 83% were seen once. The sequenced sample consisted of peripheral blood. The TCR originated in a woman aged 70-85 years who had recovered from COVID-19. The chain carries TRBV5-4 and TRBJ1-2, with 11 bases aligning to TRBD1. The CDR3 sequence is CASRGGQGDYGYTF. In nucleotides, the CDR3 is TGTGCCAGCAGGGGGGGACAGGGGGACTATGGCTACACCTTC.